A single sample is the source of the 9 T cell receptor beta chains below, sequenced in a study of blood T cells in healthy people across ages. Sample-barcoded 5' priming and a J-beta primer mix drove a second PCR of about 7 to 11 cycles. Using its own MiXCR run on the 5' RACE reads, TCRdb lists one record per CDR3 protein. Of 1.8 million or so distinct CDR3 sequences in the sample, 35% to 50% are singletons; the top ten hold under 25%. Input material: blood. The source of these receptors is a human donor in good health.

This clonotype was counted only a few times. The rearrangement uses TRBV27 and TRBJ2-2, with D maybe TRBD1 (5 bases). The V and J ends lost 6 bases and 1 base respectively, with 9 bases between them. The germline V gene encodes CDR1 MNHEY and CDR2 SMNVEV (reference sequence). This CDR3 region has 14 residues. CDR3 loop: CASRTAWNTGELFF. CDR3 nucleotide sequence: TGTGCCAGCAGGACAGCCTGGAACACCGGGGAGCTGTTTTTT.

The table lists this clonotype with a few counts. CDR3 DNA sequence: TGTGCCAGCAGTTTTCAAGGGACAGGGGTCACCCATGAGCAGTTCTTC. This sequence encodes CASSFQGTGVTHEQFF. The gene calls are TRBV12-3 or TRBV12-4 and TRBJ2-1; 10 nucleotides agree with TRBD1. The CDR3 sequence is 16 residues long. Trimming removed 3 bases from V and 8 bases from J; junction bases left unmatched: 10.

The chain is built from TRBV2 and TRBJ2-2, with 10 bases aligning to TRBD2. Germline lookup yields CDR1 SNHLY and CDR2 FYNNEI. V dropped 1 base and J dropped 0; count of bases not matched to a gene: 5. The length of the CDR3 is 18 residues. CDR3 DNA: TGTGCCAGCAGTGAAGGGCCTAGCGGGGGAGCGAACACCGGGGAGCTGTTTTTT. Translation: CASSEGPSGGANTGELFF.

The chain is built from TRBV9 and TRBJ1-2; D might be TRBD1 (6 bases). Germline V gene sequence: CDR1 SGDLS, CDR2 YYNGEE. V lost 2 bases and J lost 4, with 18 bases in between. This CDR3 spans 16 amino acids. This chain's CDR3 is CASSVDLGGDLYGYTF. The CDR3 bases are TGTGCCAGCAGCGTTGACCTAGGGGGGGATCTCTATGGCTACACCTTC. The full variable domain, in which reference TRBV9 and TRBJ1-2 provide the parts outside the CDR3, is DSGVTQTPKHLITATGQRVTLRCSPRSGDLSVYWYQQSLDQGLQFLIQYYNGEERAKGNILERFSAQQFPDLHSELNLSSLELGDSALYFCASSVDLGGDLYGYTFGSGTRLTVV.

This clonotype was seen more than once but under ten times. The chain combines TRBV20-1 with TRBJ2-3; D not resolved. Trimming took off 3 bases at V and 6 bases at J, with 16 bases between the two ends. CDR1 and CDR2 from the germline V gene are DFQATT and SNEGSKA (reference sequence). The CDR3 is made up of 14 amino acids. The CDR3: CSARAPQKWDTQYF. CDR3 nucleotide sequence: TGCAGTGCTAGGGCCCCCCAAAAATGGGATACGCAGTATTTT.

The chain links TRBV12-3 or TRBV12-4 to TRBJ2-3; TRBD1 matches at 11 bases. The CDR3 has 17 amino acids. With V trimmed by 4 bases and J by 4 bases, 10 bases remained unmatched. In DNA, the CDR3 is TGTGCCAGCAGTTCCGGGACAGGGGGTAATGGGGCAGATACGCAGTATTTT. It specifies CASSSGTGGNGADTQYF.

CDR3 sequence: CASSLEMLQGASSPLHF. The CDR3 region has the DNA TGCGCCAGCAGCCTTGAAATGCTACAGGGGGCAAGTTCACCCCTCCACTTT. This rearrangement joins TRBV4-3 to TRBJ1-6, with 9 bases that match TRBD1. The V gene end was trimmed by 4 bases and the J gene end by 9 bases; junction bases not matched to a gene: 13. There are 17 residues in the CDR3. The germline CDR1 and CDR2 sequences are LGHNA and YSLEER.

This clonotype was found a few times. This sequence joins TRBV12-3 or TRBV12-4 and TRBJ1-6; D not resolved. The ends were cut back, 9 bases at V and 0 bases at J, with 15 bases in the middle. The CDR3 covers 16 residues. The CDR3 DNA is TGTGCCAGTGCTCGTCGTCAGTTCTCCTATAATTCACCCCTCCACTTT. Its protein is CASARRQFSYNSPLHF.

Of note for this clonotype: This sequence may be a read error, since a much larger clone differs from it by one base. In this CDR3 the conserved last residue, phenylalanine or tryptophan, is missing, so a read error is likely. The chain combines TRBV7-2 with TRBJ2-3; no definite D call. The CDR3 consists of 13 residues. Trimming took 2 bases from V and 2 from J, leaving 5 bases between them. Germline-derived CDR1 and CDR2 are SGHTA and FQGNSA. The CDR3 nucleotides are TGTGCCAGCAGCTTACAGGTCACAGATACGCAGTATTTG. This translates into CASSLQVTDTQYL.